Each of the 21 T cell receptor beta chains below was sequenced from the same sample in a study of regulatory T cells in long-lasting Graves disease. Arm-PCR of CDR3 regions and iRepertoire HTBI primers were used to build TCR beta libraries. TCRdb redid the calling of the multiplex PCR reads with MiXCR, one entry per CDR3 protein. This sample yields around 510,000 distinct CDR3 sequences, of which under 25% are seen a single time; 7.8% belongs to the top ten. Time point of the sample: persistent/refractory GD, antithyroid drugs over 5 years with positive TRAb. The authors made the TCR library using RNA they extracted from PBMCs. The sequenced sample was peripheral blood mononuclear cells (PBMCs), obtained when the disease was refractory, from a patient treated with antithyroid drugs. The origin of the receptors is a female donor with Graves disease.

In this sample, this clonotype turned up many times. The chain joins TRBV28 to TRBJ1-2; 7 bases fit TRBD1. The CDR3 covers 15 residues. The V gene end was trimmed by 6 bases and the J gene end by 7 bases; junction bases not matched to a gene: 14. Per the germline V gene, CDR1 is MDHEN and CDR2 is SYDVKM. CDR3 DNA sequence: TGTGCCAGCAGGTCTGCAGGGGGGCATGCTGGTGGCTACACCTTC. Translated: CASRSAGGHAGGYTF.

With respect to this clonotype: A read error is possible here, since a much larger clone lies one base away. The rearrangement links TRBV3-1 to TRBJ2-5; no firm D call. This CDR3 comprises 13 residues. From germline, CDR1 is LGHDT and CDR2 YNNKEL (reference sequence). CDR3 loop: CAGSQDPFETQYF. The CDR3 DNA is TGTGCCGGCAGCCAAGACCCCTTTGAGACCCAGTACTTC.

CDR3 loop: CASSYSGAGSPLHF. CDR3 DNA: TGTGCCAGCAGTTATTCGGGGGCAGGGTCACCCCTCCACTTT. This rearrangement joins TRBV28 to TRBJ1-6; a possible D gene is TRBD1 (6 bases). Deletions cut 4 bases from V and 10 bases from J, with 14 bases between. CDR3 size: 14 residues. Germline V CDR1 and CDR2: MDHEN, SYDVKM. Full variable domain (remainder filled in from reference TRBV28 and TRBJ1-6): DVKVTQSSRYLVKRTGEKVFLECVQDMDHENMFWYRQDPGLGLRLIYFSYDVKMKEKGDIPEGYSVSREKKERFSLILESASTNQTSMYLCASSYSGAGSPLHFGNGTRLTVT.

This clonotype was counted ten times or more. The V and J genes are TRBV3-1 and TRBJ1-2, with unresolved D. The CDR3 consists of 13 residues. The germline gives CDR1 LGHDT, CDR2 YNNKEL (reference sequence). V lost 4 bases, J lost 8 bases, and 14 bases lay in between. CDR3 in amino acids: CASSPWGGSGYTF. CDR3 nucleotide sequence: TGTGCCAGCAGCCCCTGGGGAGGGAGCGGCTACACCTTC. Together with reference TRBV3-1 and TRBJ1-2, the CDR3 gives the full variable domain: DTAVSQTPKYLVTQMGNDKSIKCEQNLGHDTMYWYKQDSKKFLKIMFSYNNKELIINETVPNRFSPKSPDKAHLNLHINSLELGDSAVYFCASSPWGGSGYTFGSGTRLTVV.

This clonotype was seen more than once but under ten times. This chain uses TRBV19 with TRBJ1-1; D call uncertain. CDR3 length: 14 amino acids. The germline V and J ends were trimmed by 5 bases and 0 bases, with 10 bases remaining between them. Germline V CDR1 and CDR2: LNHDA, SQIVND (reference sequence). The CDR3 spells CASSPRELNTEAFF. The CDR3 bases are TGTGCCAGTAGTCCGAGAGAACTGAACACTGAAGCTTTCTTT.

CDR3 DNA sequence: TGTGCCAGCATAAAGAGGGAAGGGGGTAATCAGCCCCAGCATTTT. Translated, it gives CASIKREGGNQPQHF. The chain couples TRBV11-1 to TRBJ1-5; D possibly corresponds to TRBD1 (6 bases). This CDR3 has 15 amino acids. The ends were cut back, 7 bases at V and 4 bases at J, with 17 bases in the middle. In germline, CDR1 is SGHAT, CDR2 FQDESV (reference sequence).

V and J are TRBV19 and TRBJ2-3; 16 bases map to TRBD2. V shed 5 bases, J shed 4 bases, and the junction held 3 bases outside the gene matches. The CDR3 is made up of 16 amino acids. Germline CDR1 is LNHDA and CDR2 is SQIVND (reference sequence). The CDR3 region has the DNA TGTGCCAGTAGTCCCGGGACTAGCGGGAGGGCAGATACGCAGTATTTT. Translated: CASSPGTSGRADTQYF.

CDR3 loop: CASSAMTVNTEAFF. Written as DNA, the CDR3 is TGTGCCAGCAGTGCTATGACAGTGAACACTGAAGCTTTCTTT. The chain recombines TRBV7-9 with TRBJ1-1; possibly TRBD1 for D (5 bases). Trimming shortened V by 6 bases and J by 0 bases, and 11 bases separated the two germline ends. The CDR3 is 14 amino acids. CDR1 and CDR2 (germline): SEHNR, FQNEAQ (reference sequence).

This clonotype appeared a single time. The rearrangement uses TRBV6-2 or TRBV6-3 and TRBJ2-3, with D unclear. The ends were cut back, 6 bases at V and 1 base at J, with 14 bases in the middle. CDR1 is MNHEY, CDR2 SVGEGT, per germline. This CDR3 is 15 amino acids long. CDR3 in amino acids: CASSFLAGRTDTQYF. In DNA, the CDR3 is TGTGCCAGCAGCTTCCTCGCAGGTCGCACAGATACGCAGTATTTT.

J is TRBJ1-1 and V is TRBV6-1; D call uncertain. The CDR3 sequence is 12 residues long. Trimming took off 8 bases at V and 7 bases at J, with 14 bases between the two ends. Germline CDR1 MNHNS, CDR2 SASEGT. CDR3 sequence (DNA): TGTGCCAGCGTACTGACAATAAATGAAGCTTTCTTT. Translated, it gives CASVLTINEAFF.

A few counts support this clonotype. The chain carries TRBV29-1 and TRBJ2-7, with 12 bases aligning to TRBD2. From germline, CDR1 is SQVTM and CDR2 ANQGSEA. This CDR3 region has 15 residues. The junction had 12 bases not matched to a gene; V was cut back by 5 bases and J by 7 bases. CDR3 in DNA: TGCAGCGTTCACCTACTAGCGGGAGGTTCGGGAGAGCAGTACTTC. Protein: CSVHLLAGGSGEQYF.

This clonotype was picked up a small number of times. V and J are TRBV7-2 and TRBJ2-7, with unresolved D. The CDR3 runs 15 residues. The V end was cut by 1 base, the J end by 4 bases, with 14 bases between. CDR1 is SGHTA, CDR2 FQGNSA, per germline. The CDR3 DNA reads as TGTGCCAGCAGCTTAGGTGGGCTGGGATTTTACGAGCAGTACTTC. Amino acids: CASSLGGLGFYEQYF.

This clonotype was counted a few times. One end of the junction does not line up with germline, which may come from a read error. The chain joins TRBV28 to TRBJ2-1; 15 bases agree with TRBD2. This CDR3 contains 17 residues. Germline V gene data show CDR1 as MDHEN and CDR2 as SYDVKM. In nucleotides, the CDR3 is TGTGTCAGCAGTTACCTACCCGGGACTAGCGGGAGGAATGAGCAGTTCTTC. Translation gives CVSSYLPGTSGRNEQFF. Complete variable domain (other parts from reference TRBV28 and TRBJ2-1): DVKVTQSSRYLVKRTGEKVFLECVQDMDHENMFWYRQDPGLGLRLIYFSYDVKMKEKGDIPEGYSVSREKKERFSLILESASTNQTSMYLCVSSYLPGTSGRNEQFFGPGTRLTVL.

The table lists this clonotype with a few counts. A far larger clone is one nucleotide away, so this likely arose from a read error. V is TRBV6-8 and J is TRBJ1-5; D unresolved. The CDR3 consists of 14 residues. CDR1 is MNHGY and CDR2 is SAAAGT in the germline V gene. The CDR3 coding sequence is TGTGCCTGCAGTTCGGACGGACGTAATCAGCCCCAGCATTTT. Translated: CACSSDGRNQPQHF.

The V call is TRBV4-1, the J call TRBJ2-5; a weak D match, TRBD1 (5 bases). The CDR3 has 15 amino acids. Trimming stripped 5 bases from V and 9 bases from J, with 22 bases between. CDR1 and CDR2 from the germline V gene are MGHRA and YSYEKL. CDR3 protein: CASSDSATFASAQYF. The DNA of the CDR3 is TGCGCCAGCAGCGACAGCGCGACCTTCGCGTCGGCCCAGTACTTC.

This clonotype showed up many times. The V and J genes are TRBV19 and TRBJ2-5, with 10 bases identical to TRBD1. V lost 4 bases and J lost 4; bases outside the gene matches: 9. Germline V gene lookup returns CDR1 LNHDA and CDR2 SQIVND (reference sequence). This CDR3 has 16 residues. The CDR3 here is CASSTWDRGNGETQYF. The CDR3 DNA sequence: TGTGCCAGTAGTACCTGGGACAGGGGCAATGGAGAGACCCAGTACTTC.

This clonotype came up once. The junction differs from germline at one of its ends, possibly a read error. V is TRBV4-3 and J is TRBJ2-7, with 7 bases matching TRBD1. CDR3 length: 16 residues. Germline V gene data show CDR1 as LGHNA and CDR2 as YSLEER. As DNA, the CDR3 is TGCGCCAGCAGGCAAGATCTTTCTTGGACAGGCTACGAGCAGTACTTC. Its protein product is CASRQDLSWTGYEQYF.

This clonotype was found many times. This chain links TRBV15 with TRBJ1-1; weak D call: TRBD1 (6 bases). Germline V CDR1 and CDR2: LNHNV, YYDKDF (reference sequence). The CDR3 runs to 13 residues. V lost 0 bases and J lost 10, with 12 bases in between. The CDR3 DNA reads as TGTGCCACCAGCAGAGACTTCAGGGGTATAGCTTTCTTT. Translation: CATSRDFRGIAFF.

This clonotype was seen at least ten times. The rearrangement joins TRBV2 to TRBJ2-7, with 7 bases identical to TRBD2. Looked up from germline, CDR1 is SNHLY and CDR2 is FYNNEI. The CDR3 has 13 residues. Unmatched junction bases numbered 5, after V lost 7 bases and J lost 2 bases. The CDR3 here is CASMAGETYEQYF. CDR3 in DNA: TGTGCCAGCATGGCGGGAGAGACCTACGAGCAGTACTTC.

In its sample, this clonotype was seen many times. The CDR3 bases are TGTGCCAGCAGCCCGAAGCGGGCTAGCCCCGAAAAGCTCTACGAGCAGTACTTC. This codes for CASSPKRASPEKLYEQYF. This chain joins TRBV7-9 and TRBJ2-7; TRBD2 is a possible D gene (6 bases). In germline, CDR1 is SEHNR, CDR2 FQNEAQ (reference sequence). The V end was cut by 5 bases, the J end by 3 bases, with 26 bases between. The CDR3 has 18 residues.

The V call is TRBV6-2 or TRBV6-3, the J call TRBJ2-3, with TRBD1 identical over 9 bases. The CDR3 totals 14 residues. CDR1 and CDR2 from the germline V gene are MNHEY and SVGEGT. The J segment lost 6 bases and the V segment lost 2 bases, leaving 3 bases of the junction unmatched. Here the CDR3 reads CASSYRTGEDTQYF. The CDR3 bases are TGTGCCAGCAGTTACCGGACAGGGGAGGATACGCAGTATTTT.